This passage covers 8 T cell receptor beta chains from one sample sequenced in a study of blood T cell repertoires in COVID-19. TCRdb's copy holds only in-frame clones and misses some; the assay was immunoSEQ multiplex PCR. Among some 170,000 clones, approximately 80% were seen once, and the ten largest hold 17%. Sequenced input: PBMCs or T cells enriched from blood (not recorded which). The receptor set was obtained from a woman in her forties or fifties who had recovered from COVID-19.

This clone was observed a single time. This chain uses TRBV12-5 with TRBJ2-1, with 14 bases identical to TRBD2. The CDR3 spans 21 residues. Germline V gene data show CDR1 as LGHNT and CDR2 as FRNRAP. With V trimmed by 0 bases and J by 8 bases, 18 bases remained unmatched. The CDR3 is CASGLVNGTSGSLVNQDEQFF. For the CDR3, the DNA is TGTGCTAGTGGTTTGGTGAACGGGACTAGCGGGAGTTTGGTCAACCAGGATGAGCAGTTCTTC.

This chain links TRBV28 with TRBJ2-7; 11 nucleotides line up with TRBD1. The length of the CDR3 is 15 residues. J was trimmed by 4 bases and V by 6 bases; bases with no gene match: 8. Germline CDR1 reads MDHEN; CDR2 reads SYDVKM. CDR3 DNA: TGTGCCAGCAGGCCGTCCGGGACAGGGGGTTACGAGCAGTACTTC. As protein: CASRPSGTGGYEQYF.

The chain employs TRBV6-1 and TRBJ1-2; 8 nucleotides match TRBD1. The CDR3 extends over 15 amino acids. Trimming removed 3 bases from V and 2 bases from J; junction bases left unmatched: 5. Germline values: CDR1 MNHNS, CDR2 SASEGT. This CDR3 reads CASSDYRGGNYGYTF. The CDR3 region has the DNA TGTGCCAGCAGTGATTACAGGGGGGGGAACTATGGCTACACCTTC.

The chain joins TRBV18 to TRBJ2-7; 11 positions agree with TRBD1. Germline loops: CDR1 KGHSH, CDR2 LQKENI. The length of the CDR3 is 13 residues. Trimming cost V 2 bases and J 6 bases; bases outside gene matches: 0. DNA of the CDR3: TGTGCCAGCTCACCAGGGACAGGGGGCGAGCAGTACTTC. It yields the protein CASSPGTGGEQYF. The complete variable domain, with remaining parts taken from reference TRBV18 and TRBJ2-7, reads NAGVMQNPRHLVRRRGQEARLRCSPMKGHSHVYWYRQLPEEGLKFMVYLQKENIIDESGMPKERFSAEFPKEGPSILRIQQVVRGDSAAYFCASSPGTGGEQYFGPGTRLTVT.

V gene TRBV4-1 combines with J gene TRBJ1-5; D is possibly TRBD1 (5 bases). The CDR3 is 15 residues long. The V and J ends lost 1 base and 7 bases respectively, with 14 bases between them. The germline V gene encodes CDR1 MGHRA and CDR2 YSYEKL. The CDR3 sequence: CASSQGVTAGQPQHF. In nucleotides, the CDR3 is TGCGCCAGCAGCCAAGGAGTGACAGCAGGCCAGCCCCAGCATTTT.

V usage is TRBV27 and J usage is TRBJ2-2, with 9 bases matching TRBD1. Germline values: CDR1 MNHEY, CDR2 SMNVEV (reference sequence). V shed 7 bases, J shed 6 bases, and the junction held 15 bases outside the gene matches. This CDR3 has 17 amino acids. As DNA, the CDR3 is TGTGCCAGCACTCCTATGGGGGGGACAGGGAGGGCCGGGGAGCTGTTTTTT. Amino acids: CASTPMGGTGRAGELFF.

This rearrangement joins TRBV27 to TRBJ1-3; D is perhaps TRBD1 (6 bases). Looked up from germline, CDR1 is MNHEY and CDR2 is SMNVEV (reference sequence). The CDR3 has 15 residues. The V end was cut by 3 bases, the J end by 0 bases, with 9 bases between. DNA of the CDR3: TGTGCCAGCAGTTTGGCAGGGGTCTCTGGAAACACCATATATTTT. Residues: CASSLAGVSGNTIYF.

The V gene is TRBV27, the J gene TRBJ2-7; 8 nucleotides line up with TRBD1. Germline CDR1 reads MNHEY; CDR2 reads SMNVEV (reference sequence). CDR3 length equals 13 residues. Germline trimming cut 7 bases from V and 7 bases from J; bases unmatched to any gene: 9. CDR3 in DNA: TGTGCCAGCAAGGCAGGGGGCACGTGGGAGCAGTACTTC. Encoded protein: CASKAGGTWEQYF.